This entry describes one T cell receptor (beta chain). The antigen is not known. The CDR3 length is 15 residues. The ends lost 3 bases at V and 0 bases at J; junction bases unmatched: 3. CDR1 KGHSH and CDR2 LQKENI come from the germline V gene. This record belongs to a study of blood T cells in healthy people across ages. Study results and limitations: More naive CD4+ cells and higher diversity marked long-lived donors relative to aged donors. With unsorted PBMCs, a conclusive comparison of naive versus antigen-experienced cells was not possible.

The authors ran a second PCR of 7 to 11 cycles using a sample-barcoded 5' primer and a J-beta primer mix. TCRdb fed the 5' RACE reads into MiXCR, producing one record per CDR3 protein. The sample contains 750,000 to 950,000 distinct CDR3 sequences, about 28% of which appear only once. These same records also appear under a second study, on T cells of mothers and their children. According to that study: Random nucleotides (2-4) and sample barcodes were added by the M1S primer used in the second PCR.

The sample was blood. This TCR came from a woman in her forties in good health. The genes are TRBV18 and TRBJ1-2; 8 bases agree with TRBD1. CDR3 loop: CASSPDRASNYGYTF. DNA of the CDR3: TGTGCCAGCTCACCGGACAGGGCCTCTAACTATGGCTACACCTTC.